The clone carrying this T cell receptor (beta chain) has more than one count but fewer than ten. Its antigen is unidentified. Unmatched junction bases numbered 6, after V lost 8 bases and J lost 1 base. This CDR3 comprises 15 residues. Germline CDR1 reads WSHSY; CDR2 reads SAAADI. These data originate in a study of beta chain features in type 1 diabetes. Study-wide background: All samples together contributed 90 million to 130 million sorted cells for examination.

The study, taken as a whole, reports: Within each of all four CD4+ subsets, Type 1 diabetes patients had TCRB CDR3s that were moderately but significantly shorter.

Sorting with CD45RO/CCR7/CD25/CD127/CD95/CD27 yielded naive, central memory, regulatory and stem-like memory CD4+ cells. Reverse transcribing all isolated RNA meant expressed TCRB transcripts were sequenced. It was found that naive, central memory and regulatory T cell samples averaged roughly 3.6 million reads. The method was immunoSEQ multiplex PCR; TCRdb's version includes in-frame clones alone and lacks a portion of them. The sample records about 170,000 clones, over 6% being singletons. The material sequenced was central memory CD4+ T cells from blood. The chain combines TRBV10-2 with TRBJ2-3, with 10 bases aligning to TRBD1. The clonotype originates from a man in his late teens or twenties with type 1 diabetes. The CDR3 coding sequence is TGCGCCAGCCTTGACGGGACAGGGGGCACAGATACGCAGTATTTT. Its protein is CASLDGTGGTDTQYF.